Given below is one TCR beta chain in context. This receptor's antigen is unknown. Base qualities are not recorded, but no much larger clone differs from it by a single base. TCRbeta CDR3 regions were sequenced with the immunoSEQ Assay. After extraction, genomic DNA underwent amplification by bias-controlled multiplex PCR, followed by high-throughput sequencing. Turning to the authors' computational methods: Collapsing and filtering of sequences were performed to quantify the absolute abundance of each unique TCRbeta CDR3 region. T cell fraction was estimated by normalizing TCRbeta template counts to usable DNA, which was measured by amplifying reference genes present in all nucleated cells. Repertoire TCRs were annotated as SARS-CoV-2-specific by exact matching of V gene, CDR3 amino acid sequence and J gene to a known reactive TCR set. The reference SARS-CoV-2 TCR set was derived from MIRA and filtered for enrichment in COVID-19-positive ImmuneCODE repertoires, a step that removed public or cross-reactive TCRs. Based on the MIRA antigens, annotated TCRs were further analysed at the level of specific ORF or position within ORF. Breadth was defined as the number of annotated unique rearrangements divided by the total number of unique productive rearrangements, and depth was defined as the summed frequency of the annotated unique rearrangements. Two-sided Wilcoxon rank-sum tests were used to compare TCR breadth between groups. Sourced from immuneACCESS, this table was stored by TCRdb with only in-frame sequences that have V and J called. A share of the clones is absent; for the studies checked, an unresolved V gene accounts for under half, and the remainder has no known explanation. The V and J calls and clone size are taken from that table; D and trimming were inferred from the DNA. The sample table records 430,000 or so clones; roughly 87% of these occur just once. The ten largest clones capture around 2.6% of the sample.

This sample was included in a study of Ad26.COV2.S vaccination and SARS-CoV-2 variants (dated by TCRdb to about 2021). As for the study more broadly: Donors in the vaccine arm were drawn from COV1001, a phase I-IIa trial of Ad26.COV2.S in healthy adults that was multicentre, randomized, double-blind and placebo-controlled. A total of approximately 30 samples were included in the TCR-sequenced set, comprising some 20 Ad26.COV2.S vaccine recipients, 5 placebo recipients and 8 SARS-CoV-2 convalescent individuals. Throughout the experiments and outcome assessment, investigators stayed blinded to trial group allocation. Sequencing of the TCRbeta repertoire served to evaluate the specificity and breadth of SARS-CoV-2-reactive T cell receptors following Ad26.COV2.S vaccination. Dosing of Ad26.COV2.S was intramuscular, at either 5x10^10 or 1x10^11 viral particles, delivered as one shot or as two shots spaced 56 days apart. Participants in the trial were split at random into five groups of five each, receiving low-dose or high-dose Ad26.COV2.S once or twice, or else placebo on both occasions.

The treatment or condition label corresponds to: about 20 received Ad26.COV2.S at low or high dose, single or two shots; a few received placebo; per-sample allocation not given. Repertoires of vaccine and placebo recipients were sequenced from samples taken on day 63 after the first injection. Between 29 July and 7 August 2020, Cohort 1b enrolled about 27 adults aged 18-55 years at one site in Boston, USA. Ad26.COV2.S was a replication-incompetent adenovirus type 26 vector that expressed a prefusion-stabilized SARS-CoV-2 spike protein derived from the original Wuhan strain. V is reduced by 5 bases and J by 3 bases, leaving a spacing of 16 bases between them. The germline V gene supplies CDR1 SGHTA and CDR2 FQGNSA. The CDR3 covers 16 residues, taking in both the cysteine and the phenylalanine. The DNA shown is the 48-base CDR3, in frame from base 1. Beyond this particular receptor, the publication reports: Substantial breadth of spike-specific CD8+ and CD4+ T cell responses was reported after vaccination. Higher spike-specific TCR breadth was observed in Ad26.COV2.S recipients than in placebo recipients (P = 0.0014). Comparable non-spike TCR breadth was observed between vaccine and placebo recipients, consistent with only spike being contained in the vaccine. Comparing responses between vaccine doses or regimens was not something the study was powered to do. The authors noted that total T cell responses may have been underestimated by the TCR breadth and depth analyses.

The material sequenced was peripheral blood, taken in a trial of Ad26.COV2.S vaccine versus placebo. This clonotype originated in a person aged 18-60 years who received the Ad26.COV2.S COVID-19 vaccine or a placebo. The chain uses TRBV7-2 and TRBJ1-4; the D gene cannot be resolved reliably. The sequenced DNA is TGTGCCAGCAGCCCAAAAATGGCCTCAGCTAATGAAAAACTGTTTTTT. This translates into CASSPKMASANEKLFF.